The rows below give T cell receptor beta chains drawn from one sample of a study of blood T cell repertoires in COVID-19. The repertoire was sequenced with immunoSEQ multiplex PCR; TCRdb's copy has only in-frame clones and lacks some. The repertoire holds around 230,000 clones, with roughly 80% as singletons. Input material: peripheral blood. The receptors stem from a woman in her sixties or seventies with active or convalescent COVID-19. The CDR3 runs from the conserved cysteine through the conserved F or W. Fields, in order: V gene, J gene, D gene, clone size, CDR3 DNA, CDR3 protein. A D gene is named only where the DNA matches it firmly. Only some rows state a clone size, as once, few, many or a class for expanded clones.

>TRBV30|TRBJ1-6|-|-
TGTGCCTGGAGTCAAAAACAGGGATCCTATAATTCACCCCTCCACTTT
CAWSQKQGSYNSPLHF
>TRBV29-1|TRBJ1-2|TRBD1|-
TGCAGCGGGGGGGGACAGTCGGGCTACACCTTC
CSGGGQSGYTF
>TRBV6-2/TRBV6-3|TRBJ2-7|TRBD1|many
TGTGCCAGCAGTTACGTCCGGGACAGGGGGCTAGAGGACGAGCAGTACTTC
CASSYVRDRGLEDEQYF
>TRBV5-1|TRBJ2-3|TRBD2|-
TGCGCCAGCAGCACCGGGACTAGCGGGGTAGGGACAGATACGCAGTATTTT
CASSTGTSGVGTDTQYF
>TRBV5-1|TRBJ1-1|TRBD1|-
TGCGCCACGAGGACAGGCGGCGGAGTTATGAACACTGAAGCTTTCTTT
CATRTGGGVMNTEAFF
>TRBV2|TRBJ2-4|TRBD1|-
TGTGCCAGCAGTGAAAGACAGGGGGACAAAAACATTCAGTACTTC
CASSERQGDKNIQYF
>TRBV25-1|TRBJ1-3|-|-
TGTGCCAGCAGTGAATATAGAGGGAGGGGCTCTGGAAACACCATATATTTT
CASSEYRGRGSGNTIYF
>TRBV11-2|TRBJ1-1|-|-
TGTGCCAGCAGCTTAGATCACGGGTTGAACACTGAAGCTTTCTTT
CASSLDHGLNTEAFF
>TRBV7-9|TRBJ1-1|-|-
TGTGCCAGCAGCTTAATTCCACTCGACACTGAAGCTTTCTTT
CASSLIPLDTEAFF
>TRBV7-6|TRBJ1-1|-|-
TGTGCCAGCAGCCCTCAAGATTTAAGACTTGGGTATACTGAAGCTTTCTTT
CASSPQDLRLGYTEAFF
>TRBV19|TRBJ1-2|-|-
TGTGCCAGTAGTATAGCGCTAGGGGTCAACTATGGCTACACCTTC
CASSIALGVNYGYTF
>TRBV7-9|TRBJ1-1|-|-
TGTGCCAGCAGCTCTCTCCGAGCGGTTGGCACTGAAGCTTTCTTT
CASSSLRAVGTEAFF
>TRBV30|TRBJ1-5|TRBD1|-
TGTGCCTGGAGTGGCGACAGGGGGTCGCGTTTAGGCAATCAGCCCCAGCATTTT
CAWSGDRGSRLGNQPQHF
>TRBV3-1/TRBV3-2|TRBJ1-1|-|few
TGTGCCAGCAGCCAAGGGTCTATAACGCCTGAAGCTTTCTTT
CASSQGSITPEAFF
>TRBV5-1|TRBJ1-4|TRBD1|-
TGCGCCAGCAGCGGGACAGGCGAAAATGAAAAACTGTTTTTT
CASSGTGENEKLFF
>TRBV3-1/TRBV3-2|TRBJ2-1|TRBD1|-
TGTGCCAGCAGCCAAGCTCGGACAGGGCGCGGTAACAATGAGCAGTTCTTC
CASSQARTGRGNNEQFF
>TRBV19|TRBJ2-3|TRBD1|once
TGTGCCAGTAGTACGGGACAGGGGGTAGATACGCAGTATTTT
CASSTGQGVDTQYF
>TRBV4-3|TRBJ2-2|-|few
TGCGCCAGCAGCCAAGCAGGGGTGGCCGGGGAGCTGTTTTTT
CASSQAGVAGELFF
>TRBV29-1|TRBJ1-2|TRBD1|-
TGCAGCGTTGAAGATCCCGACAGGGGGCGAGCTAACTATGGCTACACCTTC
CSVEDPDRGRANYGYTF
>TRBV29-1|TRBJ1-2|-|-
TGCAGCGCTTGGACACCTAGGGAAGATGGCTACACCTTC
CSAWTPREDGYTF
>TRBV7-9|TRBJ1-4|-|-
TGTGCCAGCAGCTTATCGGGGATCACTAATGAAAAACTGTTTTTT
CASSLSGITNEKLFF
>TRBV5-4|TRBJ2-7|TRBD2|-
TGTGCCAGCAGCCCCCAGCGGGGGGGCCGTGACGAGCAGTACTTC
CASSPQRGGRDEQYF
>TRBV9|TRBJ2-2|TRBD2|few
TGTGCCAGCAGCCCCATTGGCGGGAGCGGGGGTGACGGGGAGCTGTTTTTT
CASSPIGGSGGDGELFF
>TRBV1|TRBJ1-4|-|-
TGCACCAGCAGTCTAACCTCGCGGACAGGTGGAGCAGAAAAACTGTTTTTT
CTSSLTSRTGGAEKLFF
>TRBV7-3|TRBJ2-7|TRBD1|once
TGTGCCAGCAGCCCCCCCGGGACAGGAGCTTACGAGCAGTACTTC
CASSPPGTGAYEQYF
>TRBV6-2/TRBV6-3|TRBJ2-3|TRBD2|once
TGTGCCAGCAGTTACTCGGGACTAGCGGGGGGGCGATCTATCCGAGATACGCAGTATTTT
CASSYSGLAGGRSIRDTQYF
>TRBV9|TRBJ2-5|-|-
TGTGCCAGCAGCGTGGGGTCCCGCGGGGAGACCCAGTACTTC
CASSVGSRGETQYF
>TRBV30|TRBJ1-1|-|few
TGTGCCTGGAGTGAAGGGGTTGGGGCTGAAGCTTTCTTT
CAWSEGVGAEAFF
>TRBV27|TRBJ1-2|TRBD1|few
TGTGCCAGCAGCAGGGGGTTAGGCTATGGCTACACCTTC
CASSRGLGYGYTF
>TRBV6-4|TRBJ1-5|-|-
TGTGCCAGCAAGAGGGCCGGCCGGCCCCAGCATTTT
CASKRAGRPQHF
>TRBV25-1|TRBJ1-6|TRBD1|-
TGTGCCAGCAGTGAACAGGACAGGGCTAATTCACCCCTCCACTTT
CASSEQDRANSPLHF
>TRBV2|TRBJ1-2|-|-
TGTGCCAGCAGTGATCATTCGGGAGTCTATGGCTACACCTTC
CASSDHSGVYGYTF
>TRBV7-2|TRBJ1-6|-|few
TGTGCCAGCAGCTTAGCGCAAGGAGGGTCCGCTAATTCACCCCTCCACTTT
CASSLAQGGSANSPLHF
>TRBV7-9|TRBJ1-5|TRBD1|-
TGTGCCAGCAGCAGGACAGGAACCAATCAGCCCCAGCATTTT
CASSRTGTNQPQHF
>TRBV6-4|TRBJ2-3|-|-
TGTGCCAGCAGTGACTCGGAGGGGACAGATACGCAGTATTTT
CASSDSEGTDTQYF
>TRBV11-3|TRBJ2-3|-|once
TGTGCCAGCAGCCCATTGGGGGCCCCCCAAGATACGCAGTATTTT
CASSPLGAPQDTQYF
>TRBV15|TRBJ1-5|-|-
TGTGCCACCAGCAGAGATCTAGTTCAGCCCCAGCATTTT
CATSRDLVQPQHF
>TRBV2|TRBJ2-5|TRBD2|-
TGTGCCAGCAGTGCTCTAGCGGGGGGAACCCAAGAGACCCAGTACTTC
CASSALAGGTQETQYF
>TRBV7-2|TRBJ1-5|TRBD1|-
TGTGCCAGCAGCTTAGATACAGGGGGCGCCCAGCCCCAGCATTTT
CASSLDTGGAQPQHF
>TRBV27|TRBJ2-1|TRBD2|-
TGTGCCAGCAGTCTCGGGACTAGCGTGTTCTCCTACAATGAGCAGTTCTTC
CASSLGTSVFSYNEQFF
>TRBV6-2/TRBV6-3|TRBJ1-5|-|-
TGTGCCAGCAGTCCCGCATGGCCAGGACAGCCCCAGCATTTT
CASSPAWPGQPQHF